Below are 17 T cell receptor beta chains sequenced from a single sample in a study of blood T cell repertoires in COVID-19. The assay was immunoSEQ multiplex PCR, and TCRdb's table has in-frame clones only and misses some. Here the sample spans 70,000 to 95,000 clones, around 80% being singletons. The source material was peripheral blood. The source is a woman between 45 and 65 years old with acute or convalescent COVID-19.

The chain links TRBV5-5 to TRBJ2-7; TRBD2 might be the D (5 bases). In germline, CDR1 is SGHKS, CDR2 YYEKEE (reference sequence). This CDR3 contains 17 residues. The V and J ends lost 4 bases and 2 bases respectively, with 22 bases between them. Written as DNA, the CDR3 is TGTGCCAGCAGCCTAAGGGCCTCGACGGACGGGACCTACGAGCAGTACTTC. Protein sequence: CASSLRASTDGTYEQYF.

V gene TRBV19 combines with J gene TRBJ1-2; D remains ambiguous. In germline, CDR1 is LNHDA, CDR2 SQIVND (reference sequence). Trimming stripped 3 bases from V and 0 bases from J, with 17 bases between. The CDR3 spans 17 residues. This chain's CDR3 is CASSMRVRLTPNYGYTF. The CDR3 DNA reads as TGTGCCAGTAGTATGAGAGTGCGTCTCACTCCTAACTATGGCTACACCTTC.

The chain uses TRBV19 and TRBJ2-1, with TRBD2 matching 9 bases. The germline V gene encodes CDR1 LNHDA and CDR2 SQIVND (reference sequence). V was pared by 3 bases and J by 4 bases, with 4 bases of the junction left unmatched. The CDR3 runs 15 residues. The chain's CDR3 is CASSILSGGYNEQFF. Here the CDR3 DNA reads TGTGCCAGTAGTATCCTGAGCGGGGGGTACAATGAGCAGTTCTTC.

CDR3 nucleotides: TGTGCCAGTAGGGACAGGGGAAGCACAGATACGCAGTATTTT. Protein: CASRDRGSTDTQYF. The chain joins TRBV19 to TRBJ2-3; TRBD1 aligns across 9 bases. Germline loops: CDR1 LNHDA, CDR2 SQIVND (reference sequence). The CDR3 sequence is 14 residues long. V shed 6 bases and J 0 bases; nucleotides not matched to a gene: 1.

This chain joins TRBV3-1 (or the pseudogene TRBV3-2) and TRBJ2-2; 11 bases line up with TRBD1. The CDR3 runs 16 residues. Trimming cost V 3 bases and J 4 bases; bases outside gene matches: 4. Germline V gene lookup returns CDR1 LGHDT and CDR2 YNNKEL (reference sequence). In nucleotides, the CDR3 is TGTGCCAGCAGCCACAGGACAGGGGGCATCACCGGGGAGCTGTTTTTT. This translates into CASSHRTGGITGELFF.

J is TRBJ1-5 and V is TRBV21-1. TRBV21-1 is noted as a pseudogene. The CDR3 contains 15 residues. The CDR3 sequence is CASGGCGSNGQPQHF. The CDR3 DNA follows: TGTGCCAGCGGAGGTTGCGGGTCGAACGGTCAGCCCCAGCATTTT.

This CDR3 reads CASSQGGTSGGFYEQFF. DNA of the CDR3: TGCGCCAGCAGCCAAGGCGGGACTAGCGGGGGGTTCTATGAGCAGTTCTTC. The chain combines TRBV4-3 with TRBJ2-1, with 15 bases lining up with TRBD2. With V trimmed by 1 base and J by 8 bases, 6 bases remained unmatched. Per germline, CDR1 LGHNA and CDR2 YSLEER. The CDR3 is 17 amino acids.

V gene TRBV12-3 or TRBV12-4 combines with J gene TRBJ1-1, with D unclear. Trimming shortened V by 6 bases and J by 11 bases, and 16 bases separated the two germline ends. CDR3 length equals 12 residues. The CDR3 nucleotides are TGTGCCAGCAGCCCGTCGCAGCGGTGGGCTTTCTTT. Translation gives CASSPSQRWAFF.

This clone came up a few times. The rearrangement links TRBV5-1 to TRBJ2-1; D perhaps matches TRBD2 (6 bases). V gave up 4 bases and J gave up 0 bases, with 14 bases separating them. The CDR3 covers 16 residues. Germline V CDR1 and CDR2: SGHRS, YFSETQ. The CDR3 region is CASSRDSQSSYNEQFF. In nucleotides, the CDR3 is TGCGCCAGCAGCCGGGACTCCCAAAGCTCCTACAATGAGCAGTTCTTC.

The V call is TRBV3-1 (or the pseudogene TRBV3-2), the J call TRBJ1-1; D gene unclear. This CDR3 contains 14 residues. V dropped 4 bases and J dropped 3 bases, with 12 bases sitting between them. Germline lookup yields CDR1 LGHDT and CDR2 YNNKEL (reference sequence). CDR3 residues: CASSRGFGDTEAFF. The CDR3 coding sequence is TGTGCCAGCAGCCGGGGTTTCGGGGACACTGAAGCTTTCTTT.

The chain carries TRBV6-5 and TRBJ2-2; the D gene is possibly TRBD2 (7 bases). The CDR3 consists of 16 residues. V lost 3 bases and J 2 bases, leaving 13 bases between the germline ends. Germline V CDR1 and CDR2: MNHEY, SVGAGI. The CDR3 region has the DNA TGTGCCAGCAGTTATGGGGGGGCCGCAAACACCGGGGAGCTGTTTTTT. It encodes CASSYGGAANTGELFF.

The gene calls are TRBV7-2 and TRBJ1-2; D possibly corresponds to TRBD1 (5 bases). Germline V gives CDR1 SGHTA, CDR2 FQGNSA. V was trimmed by 2 bases and J by 5 bases, leaving 18 bases between them. The CDR3 runs 16 residues. CDR3 sequence (DNA): TGTGCCAGCAGCTTATTCCGGGGGGGAAGCGCGTATGGCTACACCTTC. Protein sequence: CASSLFRGGSAYGYTF.

The rearrangement joins TRBV29-1 to TRBJ2-1, with 11 bases lining up with TRBD2. The junction had 13 bases not matched to a gene; V was cut back by 5 bases and J by 7 bases. The germline V gene encodes CDR1 SQVTM and CDR2 ANQGSEA. The CDR3 has 16 amino acids. CDR3 in DNA: TGCAGCGTTATCCGACTACTAGCGGGAGTTGCGAATGAGCAGTTCTTC. Translation: CSVIRLLAGVANEQFF.

V and J are TRBV11-2 and TRBJ2-3, with D maybe TRBD2 (7 bases). The CDR3 sequence is 15 residues long. The germline V gene has CDR1 SGHAT and CDR2 FQNNGV. The V gene lost 5 bases and the J gene lost 1 base, with 13 bases spanning the gap. CDR3 nucleotides: TGTGCCAGCAGCGTCCGGGGGGCGCGCACAGATACGCAGTATTTT. The encoded protein is CASSVRGARTDTQYF. The full variable domain, rest sourced from reference TRBV11-2 and TRBJ2-3, is EAGVAQSPRYKIIEKRQSVAFWCNPISGHATLYWYQQILGQGPKLLIQFQNNGVVDDSQLPKDRFSAERLKGVDSTLKIQPAKLEDSAVYLCASSVRGARTDTQYFGPGTRLTVL.

J is TRBJ2-7 and V is TRBV20-1, with 8 nucleotides matching TRBD2. Germline CDR1 is DFQATT and CDR2 is SNEGSKA (reference sequence). The CDR3 spans 16 residues. Trimming cost V 3 bases and J 2 bases; bases outside gene matches: 12. The CDR3 coding sequence is TGCAGTGCTAGTAGGCTAGCGGGCCTGGGGGCCTACGAGCAGTACTTC. It encodes CSASRLAGLGAYEQYF.

The rearrangement links TRBV19 to TRBJ1-5; the match to TRBD1 covers 11 bases. This CDR3 has 17 amino acids. V lost 5 bases, J lost 6 bases, and 12 bases stayed unmatched. Germline V gene sequence: CDR1 LNHDA, CDR2 SQIVND (reference sequence). CDR3 amino acids: CASSVGTGGAASQPQHF. In DNA, the CDR3 is TGTGCCAGTAGTGTAGGGACAGGGGGGGCGGCAAGTCAGCCCCAGCATTTT.

Regarding this clone: The same CDR3 also results from other DNA sequences found in this sample. The V and J genes are TRBV6-4 and TRBJ2-1, with 10 bases identical to TRBD2. The CDR3 is made up of 14 amino acids. V was pared by 4 bases and J by 7 bases, with 4 bases of the junction left unmatched. Germline assignment: CDR1 MRHNA and CDR2 SNTAGT. The DNA of the CDR3 is TGTGCCAGCAGTGTAGCGGGGGGAAGAAATGAGCAGTTCTTC. It translates to CASSVAGGRNEQFF.